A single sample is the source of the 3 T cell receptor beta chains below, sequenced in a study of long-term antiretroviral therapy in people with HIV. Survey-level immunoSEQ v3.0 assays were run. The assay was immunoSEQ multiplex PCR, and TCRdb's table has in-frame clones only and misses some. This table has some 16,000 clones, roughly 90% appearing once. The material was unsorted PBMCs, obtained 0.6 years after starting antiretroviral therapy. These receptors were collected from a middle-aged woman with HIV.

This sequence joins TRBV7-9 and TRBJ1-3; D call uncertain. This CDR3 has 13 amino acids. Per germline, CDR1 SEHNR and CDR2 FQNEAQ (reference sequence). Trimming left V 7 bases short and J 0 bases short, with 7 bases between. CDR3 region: CASNINSGNTIYF. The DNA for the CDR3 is TGTGCCAGCAACATAAACTCTGGAAACACCATATATTTT.

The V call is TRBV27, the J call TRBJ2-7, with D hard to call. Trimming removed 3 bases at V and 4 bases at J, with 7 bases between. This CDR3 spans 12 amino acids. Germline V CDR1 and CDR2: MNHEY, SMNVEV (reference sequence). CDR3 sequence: CASSLNGYEQYF. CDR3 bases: TGTGCCAGCAGTTTGAACGGGTACGAGCAGTACTTC.

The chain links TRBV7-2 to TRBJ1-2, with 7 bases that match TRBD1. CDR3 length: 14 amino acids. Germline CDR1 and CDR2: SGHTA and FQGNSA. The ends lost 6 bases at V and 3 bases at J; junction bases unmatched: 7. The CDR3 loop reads CASSQEGADYGYTF. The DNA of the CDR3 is TGTGCCAGCAGTCAGGAGGGGGCAGACTATGGCTACACCTTC.